Shown below are 19 T cell receptor beta chains from a single sample sequenced in a study of siplizumab effects on memory and regulatory T cells. Generated by immunoSEQ multiplex PCR, the TCRdb table keeps only in-frame clones and is missing some. Of 100,000 or so clones listed, around 92% are singletons. The sample consisted of Tregs sorted from blood. The receptors come from a human donor in good health.

J is TRBJ2-1 and V is TRBV18; 9 positions agree with TRBD2. The CDR3 contains 16 residues. CDR1 is KGHSH and CDR2 is LQKENI in the germline V gene. The V and J ends lost 2 bases and 5 bases, in that order; junction bases with no gene match: 7. The CDR3 bases are TGTGCCAGCTCACCAATCTCTAGCGGGACTAACAATGAGCAGTTCTTC. Its protein is CASSPISSGTNNEQFF.

The J gene is TRBJ2-6, the V gene TRBV5-1; D is possibly TRBD2 (5 bases). This CDR3 comprises 17 residues. Deletions cut 1 base from V and 0 bases from J, with 11 bases between. Germline V gene lookup returns CDR1 SGHRS and CDR2 YFSETQ. CDR3 in amino acids: CASSLTEGSSGANVLTF. Written as DNA, the CDR3 is TGCGCCAGCAGCTTGACAGAGGGAAGCTCTGGGGCCAACGTCCTGACTTTC.

This sequence joins TRBV5-1 and TRBJ2-7, with 11 bases matching TRBD2. The CDR3 length is 15 residues. With 0 bases clipped from V and 6 bases from J, the junction kept 5 bases outside the gene matches. Germline V gene lookup returns CDR1 SGHRS and CDR2 YFSETQ. CDR3 nucleotide sequence: TGCGCCAGCAGCTTGGGGCTAGCGGGAGGAGTCGAGCAGTACTTC. It yields the protein CASSLGLAGGVEQYF.

J is TRBJ2-5 and V is TRBV19, with 7 bases identical to TRBD1. V trimming: 4 bases; J trimming: 1 base; junction bases outside the gene matches: 3. The CDR3 is 14 residues long. Germline V gene sequence: CDR1 LNHDA, CDR2 SQIVND (reference sequence). This CDR3 is CASSTTGIQETQYF. For the CDR3, the DNA is TGTGCCAGTAGTACGACAGGGATCCAAGAGACCCAGTACTTC.

This chain connects TRBV5-1 to TRBJ2-7; D remains unclear. Trimming left V 0 bases short and J 5 bases short, with 15 bases between. The CDR3 runs to 15 residues. Germline V lookup: CDR1 SGHRS, CDR2 YFSETQ. In DNA form, the CDR3 reads TGCGCCAGCAGCTTGGGGAATCGAGAGAAGAACGAGCAGTACTTC. This translates into CASSLGNREKNEQYF.

The genes are TRBV11-3 and TRBJ2-3; TRBD1 is a possible D gene (5 bases). Germline CDR1 SGHNT, CDR2 YENEEA. Trimming removed 5 bases at V and 1 base at J, with 10 bases between. The CDR3 is 14 amino acids. CDR3 loop: CASSLGHRTDTQYF. The CDR3 DNA reads TGTGCCAGCAGCCTCGGACACCGCACAGATACGCAGTATTTT. The entire variable domain, with the rest obtained from reference TRBV11-3 and TRBJ2-3, is as follows: EAGVVQSPRYKIIEKKQPVAFWCNPISGHNTLYWYLQNLGQGPELLIRYENEEAVDDSQLPKDRFSAERLKGVDSTLKIQPAELGDSAVYLCASSLGHRTDTQYFGPGTRLTVL.

The chain combines TRBV6-1 with TRBJ2-3; D is uncertain. V shed 0 bases and J shed 0 bases, with 4 bases lying between them. This CDR3 comprises 14 residues. CDR1 is MNHNS, CDR2 SASEGT, per germline. The chain's CDR3 is CASSEAFSTDTQYF. DNA for the CDR3: TGTGCCAGCAGTGAAGCGTTTAGCACAGATACGCAGTATTTT.

The chain uses TRBV11-2 and TRBJ2-7; 7 positions agree with TRBD1. The CDR3 totals 15 residues. Trimming removed 1 base from V and 2 bases from J; junction bases left unmatched: 5. Germline CDR1 SGHAT, CDR2 FQNNGV. CDR3 nucleotides: TGTGCCAGCAGCTTAGGGTTAGGGGGCCCCTACGAGCAGTACTTC. Its translation is CASSLGLGGPYEQYF.

The J gene is TRBJ1-1, the V gene TRBV7-3; D uncertain. V was trimmed by 2 bases and J by 4 bases, leaving 8 bases between them. Germline V gives CDR1 SGHTA, CDR2 FQGTGA. This CDR3 has 13 residues. CDR3 residues: CASSLDGLTEAFF. CDR3 DNA sequence: TGTGCCAGCAGCTTAGACGGACTCACTGAAGCTTTCTTT. Full variable domain (remainder filled in from reference TRBV7-3 and TRBJ1-1): GAGVSQTPSNKVTEKGKYVELRCDPISGHTALYWYRQSLGQGPEFLIYFQGTGAADDSGLPNDRFFAVRPEGSVSTLKIQRTERGDSAVYLCASSLDGLTEAFFGQGTRLTVV.

The chain uses TRBV7-9 and TRBJ2-7; no reliable D call. The germline V gene has CDR1 SEHNR and CDR2 FQNEAQ (reference sequence). The CDR3 contains 14 residues. Trimming pared 5 bases from V and 9 bases from J, leaving 20 bases between. CDR3 in DNA: TGTGCCAGCAGCGCAGCTCAAAGATTCCCGATGCAGTACTTC. Encoded protein: CASSAAQRFPMQYF.

This chain links TRBV10-2 with TRBJ2-3; no reliable D call. The CDR3 totals 14 residues. Germline CDR1 WSHSY, CDR2 SAAADI. The V gene lost 6 bases and the J gene lost 1 base, with 11 bases spanning the gap. CDR3 bases: TGCGCCAGCAGGGGGTCGTTACGCACAGATACGCAGTATTTT. This gives the protein CASRGSLRTDTQYF.

The chain has TRBV28 and TRBJ2-6; 7 nucleotides line up with TRBD1. Germline trimming cut 2 bases from V and 1 base from J; bases unmatched to any gene: 8. CDR1 and CDR2 from the germline V gene are MDHEN and SYDVKM. The CDR3 spans 18 residues. The CDR3 loop reads CASSLRNGQVSGANVLTF. In nucleotides, the CDR3 is TGTGCCAGCAGTTTAAGGAATGGACAGGTTTCTGGGGCCAACGTCCTGACTTTC.

This clone was observed a single time. The chain combines TRBV13 with TRBJ2-7; the match to TRBD2 covers 8 bases. After removal of 1 base from V and 6 bases from J, the junction contained 14 bases not matched to a gene. The CDR3 runs to 17 residues. Germline CDR1 reads PRHDT; CDR2 reads FYEKMQ (reference sequence). In nucleotides, the CDR3 is TGTGCCAGCAGCTTAGTCTTCGGCGGACTAGCATCAGTCGAGCAGTACTTC. Translating it yields CASSLVFGGLASVEQYF.

V is TRBV5-1 and J is TRBJ2-7, with D tentatively TRBD2 (5 bases). This CDR3 contains 13 residues. The V gene's germline CDR1 is SGHRS and CDR2 YFSETQ. The germline V and J ends were trimmed by 3 bases and 4 bases, with 11 bases remaining between them. Written as DNA, the CDR3 is TGCGCCAGCAGCTCACCTACTAGTTACGAGCAGTACTTC. It codes for CASSSPTSYEQYF.

The V gene is TRBV18, the J gene TRBJ1-1; 7 bases fit TRBD1. The V gene end was trimmed by 3 bases and the J gene end by 5 bases; junction bases not matched to a gene: 6. There are 14 residues in the CDR3. Germline loops: CDR1 KGHSH, CDR2 LQKENI. The chain's CDR3 is CASSPRQGDTEAFF. The CDR3 nucleotides are TGTGCCAGCTCACCTCGACAGGGAGATACTGAAGCTTTCTTT. The full variable domain, its missing parts supplied by reference TRBV18 and TRBJ1-1, is NAGVMQNPRHLVRRRGQEARLRCSPMKGHSHVYWYRQLPEEGLKFMVYLQKENIIDESGMPKERFSAEFPKEGPSILRIQQVVRGDSAAYFCASSPRQGDTEAFFGQGTRLTVV.

The V call is TRBV20-1, the J call TRBJ1-1, with D hard to call. The CDR3 runs to 11 residues. V lost 0 bases and J lost 11, with 10 bases in between. Germline V lookup: CDR1 DFQATT, CDR2 SNEGSKA (reference sequence). The CDR3 nucleotides are TGCAGTGCTAGAGAAGGGCCGGTGGCTTTCTTT. Amino acid sequence: CSAREGPVAFF.

This chain connects TRBV29-1 to TRBJ2-5; 8 nucleotides match TRBD2. Germline-derived CDR1 and CDR2 are SQVTM and ANQGSEA. This CDR3 is 13 amino acids long. Trimming at V came to 5 bases and at J to 5 bases, leaving 7 bases not matched to a gene. CDR3 DNA sequence: TGCAGCGTTTTATCGGGAGGGGGGGAGACCCAGTACTTC. This codes for CSVLSGGGETQYF.

The chain employs TRBV5-1 and TRBJ2-2; 7 bases map to TRBD1. Germline V gene data show CDR1 as SGHRS and CDR2 as YFSETQ. Trimming cost V 4 bases and J 10 bases; bases outside gene matches: 10. The CDR3 has 14 residues. CDR3 amino acids: CASSPEQGWKELFF. The CDR3 DNA is TGCGCCAGCAGCCCGGAACAGGGGTGGAAGGAGCTGTTTTTT.

The DNA for the CDR3 is TGTGCCGAAGCACGGTCCCACACAGATACGCAGTATTTT. This sequence encodes CAEARSHTDTQYF. The chain couples TRBV6-1 to TRBJ2-3; D ambiguous. V was clipped by 11 bases and J by 2 bases, with 14 bases between them. The CDR3 runs to 13 residues. Germline CDR1 MNHNS, CDR2 SASEGT.